A selection of T cell receptor beta chains follows, all from one sample in a study of early T cells in non-severe SARS-CoV-2 infection. TCRdb ran MiXCR on the 5' RACE reads and lists one entry per CDR3 protein. Of around 23,000 distinct CDR3 sequences listed, 4.5% are singletons. The specimen sequenced was whole blood. These receptors were collected from an adult who was a healthcare worker with PCR-confirmed SARS-CoV-2 infection or an uninfected control (not recorded which). Each CDR3 is given with its conserved first and last residue. D genes are given only for firm matches. Clone sizes are given selectively: once, few, many, or a class where the clone is expanded.

v_call: TRBV10-3; d_call: NA; j_call: TRBJ1-5; clone_size: NA; cdr3_aa: CAISDGARNQPQHF; cdr3_nt: TGTGCCATCAGTGACGGGGCGCGGAATCAGCCCCAGCATTTT
v_call: TRBV29-1; d_call: TRBD2; j_call: TRBJ2-3; clone_size: NA; cdr3_aa: CSVERLPKTSGGKANTQYF; cdr3_nt: TGCAGCGTTGAAAGGCTACCTAAAACTAGCGGGGGGAAGGCCAATACGCAGTATTTT
v_call: TRBV7-9; d_call: NA; j_call: TRBJ2-3; clone_size: many; cdr3_aa: CASSQSTDTQYF; cdr3_nt: TGTGCCAGCAGCCAATCCACAGATACGCAGTATTTT
v_call: TRBV4-2; d_call: NA; j_call: TRBJ1-2; clone_size: many; cdr3_aa: CASSQGLRFYGYTF; cdr3_nt: TGTGCCAGCAGCCAAGGTCTCAGATTCTATGGCTACACCTTC
v_call: TRBV13; d_call: NA; j_call: TRBJ2-7; clone_size: many; cdr3_aa: CASRRSRRDYEQYF; cdr3_nt: TGTGCCAGCAGGAGATCAAGGAGGGACTACGAGCAGTACTTC
v_call: TRBV27; d_call: NA; j_call: TRBJ2-2; clone_size: many; cdr3_aa: CASSLWGAGELFF; cdr3_nt: TGTGCCAGCAGTTTATGGGGTGCCGGGGAGCTGTTTTTT
v_call: TRBV20-1; d_call: TRBD1; j_call: TRBJ2-1; clone_size: few; cdr3_aa: CSARNLTGARFREQFF; cdr3_nt: TGCAGTGCTAGGAATTTGACAGGGGCTAGATTTCGAGAGCAGTTCTTC
v_call: TRBV28; d_call: TRBD1; j_call: TRBJ2-2; clone_size: NA; cdr3_aa: CASSQGTGGYTGELFF; cdr3_nt: TGTGCCAGCAGCCAAGGGACAGGGGGTTACACCGGGGAGCTGTTTTTT
v_call: TRBV4-3; d_call: TRBD2; j_call: TRBJ2-5; clone_size: many; cdr3_aa: CASSQGTSGSGETQYF; cdr3_nt: TGCGCCAGCAGCCAAGGAACTAGCGGGAGTGGAGAGACCCAGTACTTC
v_call: TRBV20-1; d_call: TRBD2; j_call: TRBJ2-5; clone_size: many; cdr3_aa: CSASARLAGEETQYF; cdr3_nt: TGCAGTGCTAGCGCCCGACTAGCGGGTGAAGAGACCCAGTACTTC